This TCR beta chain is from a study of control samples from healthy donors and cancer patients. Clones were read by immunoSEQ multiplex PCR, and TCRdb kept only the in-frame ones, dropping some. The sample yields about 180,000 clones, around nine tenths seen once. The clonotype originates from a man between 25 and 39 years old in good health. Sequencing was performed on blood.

The CDR3 loop reads CASSPGTGGEGGYTF. The CDR3 DNA reads TGTGCCAGCTCACCCGGGACAGGGGGAGAGGGTGGCTACACCTTC. The chain is built from TRBV18 and TRBJ1-2; TRBD1 aligns across 11 bases. With 3 bases clipped from V and 7 bases from J, the junction kept 7 bases outside the gene matches. Germline lookup yields CDR1 KGHSH and CDR2 LQKENI. The CDR3 spans 15 residues.